The T cell receptor (beta chain) under discussion was sequenced for a study of shared clonotypes between healthy human individuals. Study findings and constraints: The sharing of 4% to 5.5% of naive CD4 clonotypes was seen across a handful of donors.

Germline CDR1 and CDR2: SNHLY and FYNNEI. The CDR3 loop spans 13 amino acids. Trimming took 4 bases from V and 0 from J, leaving 6 bases between them. Only Caucasian adults living in Nashville, Tennessee made up the donor group. Regarding this clone: Its antigen remains unidentified. This clone may be a read error of a much larger clone one base away.

TCRdb's copy holds only in-frame clones and misses some; the assay was immunoSEQ multiplex PCR. The table lists about 1.1 million clones, more than 75% of them singletons. Source material: memory CD4+ T cells from PBMCs. Subset indicated: CD45RA-negative fraction. This chain links TRBV2 with TRBJ1-1; D unresolved. The clonotype was recovered from a man between 18 and 29 years old in good health. Some clones in this sample may be carry-over from other donors' samples. The CDR3 region is CASSGTVNTEAFF. The CDR3 nucleotides are TGTGCCAGCAGTGGGACGGTGAACACTGAAGCTTTCTTT.